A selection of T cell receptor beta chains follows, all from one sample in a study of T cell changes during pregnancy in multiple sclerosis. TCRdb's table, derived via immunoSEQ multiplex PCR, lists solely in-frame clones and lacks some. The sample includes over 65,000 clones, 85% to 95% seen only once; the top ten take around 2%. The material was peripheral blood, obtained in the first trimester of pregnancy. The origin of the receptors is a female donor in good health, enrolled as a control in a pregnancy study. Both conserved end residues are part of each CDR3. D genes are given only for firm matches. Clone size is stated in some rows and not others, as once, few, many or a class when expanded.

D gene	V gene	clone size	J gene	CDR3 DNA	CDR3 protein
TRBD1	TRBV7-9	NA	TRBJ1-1	TGTGCCAGCAGCTCACCGACAGGGCGGAACACTGAAGCTTTCTTT	CASSSPTGRNTEAFF
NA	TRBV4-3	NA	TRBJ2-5	TGCGCCAGCAGCCAAGATAAGGGGGCGGGGGAGACCCAGTACTTC	CASSQDKGAGETQYF
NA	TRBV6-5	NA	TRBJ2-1	TGTGCCAGCAGTTACTCCGGGGGGCCTCGGAAGAATGAGCAGTTCTTC	CASSYSGGPRKNEQFF
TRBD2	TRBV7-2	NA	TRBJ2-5	TGTGCCAGCAGCTTAGGGACTAGCGGGTCAGAGACCCAGTACTTC	CASSLGTSGSETQYF
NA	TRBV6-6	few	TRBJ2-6	TGTGCCAGCAGTGCAAAGAGGTCTGGGGCCAACGTCCTGACTTTC	CASSAKRSGANVLTF
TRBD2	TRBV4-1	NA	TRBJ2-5	TGCGCCAGTCGCCATAGCGGGGGGACGGAGACCCAGTACTTC	CASRHSGGTETQYF
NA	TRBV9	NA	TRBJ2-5	TGTGCCAGCAGCGTAGGGCCTACGGAGGGCCAAGAGACCCAGTACTTC	CASSVGPTEGQETQYF
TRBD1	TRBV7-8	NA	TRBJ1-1	TGTGCCAGCAGCACCCGGGACAGGGGGAACACTGAAGCTTTCTTT	CASSTRDRGNTEAFF
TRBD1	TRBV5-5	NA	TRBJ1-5	TGTGCCAGCAGCTTGGACCGCCGAGGACAGGGGGTTTTACAGCCCCAGCATTTT	CASSLDRRGQGVLQPQHF
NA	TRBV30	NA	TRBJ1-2	TGTGCCACCCTAGGGGCTAGTGGCTACACCTTC	CATLGASGYTF
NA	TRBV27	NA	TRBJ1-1	TGTGCCAGCAGTTTTCAGGGCAGGGTGACTGAAGCTTTCTTT	CASSFQGRVTEAFF
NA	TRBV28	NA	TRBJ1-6	TGTGCCAGCAGCAGCGAGACAGGCCGTAATTCACCCCTCCACTTT	CASSSETGRNSPLHF
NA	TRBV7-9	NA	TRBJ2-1	TGTGCCAGCAGCTCCCTTCAGACAGGAAACTACAATGAGCAGTTCTTC	CASSSLQTGNYNEQFF
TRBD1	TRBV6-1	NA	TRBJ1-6	TGTGCCAGCAGGGGCGGACAGGGGGGGAATTCACCCCTCCACTTT	CASRGGQGGNSPLHF
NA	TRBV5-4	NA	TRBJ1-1	TGTGCCAGCAGCTTGCGGGGAGGGGAACAGGTAGCTTTCTTT	CASSLRGGEQVAFF
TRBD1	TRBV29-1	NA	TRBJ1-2	TGCAGCGTGGGAATGGACAGGGCGGTCTATGGCTACACCTTC	CSVGMDRAVYGYTF
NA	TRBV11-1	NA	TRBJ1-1	TGTGCCAGCAGTTTCGGGAACACTGAAGCTTTCTTT	CASSFGNTEAFF